The following is a T cell receptor (beta chain) sequence with its context. Its antigen is undetermined. One end of the junction does not line up with germline, which may come from a read error. This CDR3 spans 16 amino acids. CDR1 is SSHAT and CDR2 is FNYEAQ in the germline V gene (reference sequence). This sample stems from a study of T cells in Graves' hyperthyroidism and ophthalmopathy. RNA transcripts were the template for amplifying TCR beta CDR3 regions. The HTBI set primed first-round TCR CDR3 RT-PCR. MiXCR, run by TCRdb on the multiplex PCR reads, gives a single entry per CDR3 protein. The table shows 300,000 to 450,000 distinct CDR3 sequences, with approximately 15% occurring only once. Study findings and constraints: Ophthalmopathy and stable hyperthyroidism were told apart by a 13 V-J model.

The chain carries TRBV7-7 and TRBJ2-2; 10 bases agree with TRBD2. The sequencing sample was made of blood. The origin of this receptor is a woman in her 30s with Graves' hyperthyroidism. The chain's CDR3 is CASSPGLAEYTGELFF. The CDR3, as DNA: TGTGCTAGCAGCCCCGGACTAGCGGAGTACACCGGGGAGCTGTTTTTT.